This TCR beta chain was found in a study of blood T cell repertoires in COVID-19. For the study at large: Sources were T cells, B-cell-depleted T cells, or PBMCs; the material itself was cDNA or gDNA.

The method was immunoSEQ multiplex PCR; TCRdb's version includes in-frame clones alone and lacks a portion of them. Of roughly 120,000 clones listed, 75% to 80% were seen once; the top ten hold 16%. Sequences were obtained from peripheral blood. This TCR came from an elderly woman with active or convalescent COVID-19.

CDR3 DNA: TGTGCCAGCGGAAACAAACAGGGGGAAGCCAAAAACATTCAGTACTTC. Its translation: CASGNKQGEAKNIQYF. J is TRBJ2-4 and V is TRBV2, with 8 bases identical to TRBD1. Germline lookup yields CDR1 SNHLY and CDR2 FYNNEI. V shed 8 bases and J 0 bases; nucleotides not matched to a gene: 9. The CDR3 loop spans 16 amino acids.